The present T cell receptor beta chain was sequenced within a study of chemoradiotherapy in HPV16-positive cancers. Repeated repertoire sampling spanned the course of chemoradiotherapy. This clone was recorded once. Its specificity is unknown. V was clipped by 4 bases and J by 4 bases; unmatched bases: 8. The length of the CDR3 is 15 residues. Germline loops: CDR1 SGHRS, CDR2 YFSETQ. Measured with immunoSEQ multiplex PCR; TCRdb has only the in-frame clones, and not every one. This table has roughly 24,000 clones, around 90% appearing once. Study-wide results and limits: For HPV16-positive patients, expanding HPV-responsive T cells associated with longer recurrence-free survival. Candidate HPV-specific clones and E7-related TCR motifs grew in tumor during treatment.

This sequence was found in a human donor with HPV-associated anogenital cancer. V gene TRBV5-1 combines with J gene TRBJ1-1; TRBD1 matches at 9 bases. Sequenced material: blood, taken from a patient who underwent chemoradiotherapy. The CDR3 DNA is TGCGCCAGCAGCCCCTCTCCGGACAGGGGCACTGAAGCTTTCTTT. Amino acids: CASSPSPDRGTEAFF.